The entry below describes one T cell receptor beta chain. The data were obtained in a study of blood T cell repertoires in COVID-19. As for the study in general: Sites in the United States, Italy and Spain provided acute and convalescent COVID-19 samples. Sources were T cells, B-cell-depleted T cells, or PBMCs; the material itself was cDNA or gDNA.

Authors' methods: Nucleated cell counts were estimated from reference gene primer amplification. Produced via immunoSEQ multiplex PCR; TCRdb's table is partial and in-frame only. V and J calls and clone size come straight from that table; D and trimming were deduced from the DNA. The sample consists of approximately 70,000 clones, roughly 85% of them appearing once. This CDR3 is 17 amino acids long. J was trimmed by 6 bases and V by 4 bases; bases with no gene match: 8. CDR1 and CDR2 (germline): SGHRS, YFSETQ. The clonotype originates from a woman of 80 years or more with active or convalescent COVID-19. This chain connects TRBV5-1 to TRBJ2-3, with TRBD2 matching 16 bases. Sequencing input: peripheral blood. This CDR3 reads CASSPGTSGGVSDTQYF. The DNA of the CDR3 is TGCGCCAGCAGCCCAGGGACTAGCGGGGGGGTTTCGGATACGCAGTATTTT.